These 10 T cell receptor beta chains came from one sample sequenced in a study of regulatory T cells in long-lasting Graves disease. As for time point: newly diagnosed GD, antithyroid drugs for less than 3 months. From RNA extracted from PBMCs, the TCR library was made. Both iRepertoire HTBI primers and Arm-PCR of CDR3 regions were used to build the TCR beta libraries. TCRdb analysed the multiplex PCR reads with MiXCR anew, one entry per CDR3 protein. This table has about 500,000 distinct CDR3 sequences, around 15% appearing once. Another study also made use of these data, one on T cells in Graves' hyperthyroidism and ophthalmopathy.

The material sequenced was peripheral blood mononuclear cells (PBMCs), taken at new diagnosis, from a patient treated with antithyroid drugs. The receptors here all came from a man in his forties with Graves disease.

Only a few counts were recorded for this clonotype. DNA for the CDR3: TGTGCCAGCAGTTCGTTCGGTGGGGGAGTAAATGGCTACACCTTC. This translates into CASSSFGGGVNGYTF. J is TRBJ1-2 and V is TRBV12-3 or TRBV12-4, with a possible D match to TRBD1 (5 bases). With 4 bases removed from V and 6 bases from J, the gap between germline ends came to 18 bases. The CDR3 has 15 amino acids.

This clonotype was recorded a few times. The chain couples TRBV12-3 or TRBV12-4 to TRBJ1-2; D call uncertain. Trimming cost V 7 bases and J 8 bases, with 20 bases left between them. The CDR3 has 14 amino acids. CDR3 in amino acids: CASNPRPQAGGYTF. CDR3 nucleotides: TGTGCCAGCAATCCACGCCCCCAAGCGGGGGGCTACACCTTC.

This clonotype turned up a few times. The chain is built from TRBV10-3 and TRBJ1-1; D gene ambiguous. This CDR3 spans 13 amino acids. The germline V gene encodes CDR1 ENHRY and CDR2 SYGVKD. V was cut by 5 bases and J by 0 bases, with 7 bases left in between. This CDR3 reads CAISYSLNTEAFF. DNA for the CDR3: TGTGCCATCAGTTACAGCTTGAACACTGAAGCTTTCTTT.

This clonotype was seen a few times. The CDR3 reads CSAGDNQPQHF. CDR3 nucleotide sequence: TGCAGTGCTGGGGACAATCAGCCCCAGCATTTT. V is TRBV20-1 and J is TRBJ1-5; no definite D call. V gave up 5 bases and J gave up 3 bases, with 5 bases separating them. This CDR3 comprises 11 residues. Germline V gives CDR1 DFQATT, CDR2 SNEGSKA (reference sequence).

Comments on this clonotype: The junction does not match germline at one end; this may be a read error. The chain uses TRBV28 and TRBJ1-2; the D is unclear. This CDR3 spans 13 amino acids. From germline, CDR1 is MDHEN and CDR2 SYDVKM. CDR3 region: CASTPKGHYCYTF. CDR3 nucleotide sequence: TGTGCCAGCACCCCCAAAGGGCACTATTGCTACACCTTC.

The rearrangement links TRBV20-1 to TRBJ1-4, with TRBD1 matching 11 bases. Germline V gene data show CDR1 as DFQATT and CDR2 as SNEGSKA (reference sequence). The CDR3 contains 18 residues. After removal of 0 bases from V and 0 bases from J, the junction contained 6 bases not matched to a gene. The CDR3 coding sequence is TGCAGTGCTAGAGATGGACAGGGGGCTCCTGCAACTAATGAAAAACTGTTTTTT. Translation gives CSARDGQGAPATNEKLFF.

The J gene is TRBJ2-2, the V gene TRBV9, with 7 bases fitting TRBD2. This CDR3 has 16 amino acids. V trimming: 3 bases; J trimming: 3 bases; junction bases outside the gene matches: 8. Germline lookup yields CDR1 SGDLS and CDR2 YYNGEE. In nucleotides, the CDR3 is TGTGCCAGCAGCGCTTCCCGGGAGGCCGACACCGGGGAGCTGTTTTTT. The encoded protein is CASSASREADTGELFF. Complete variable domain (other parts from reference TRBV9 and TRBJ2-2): DSGVTQTPKHLITATGQRVTLRCSPRSGDLSVYWYQQSLDQGLQFLIQYYNGEERAKGNILERFSAQQFPDLHSELNLSSLELGDSALYFCASSASREADTGELFFGEGSRLTVL.

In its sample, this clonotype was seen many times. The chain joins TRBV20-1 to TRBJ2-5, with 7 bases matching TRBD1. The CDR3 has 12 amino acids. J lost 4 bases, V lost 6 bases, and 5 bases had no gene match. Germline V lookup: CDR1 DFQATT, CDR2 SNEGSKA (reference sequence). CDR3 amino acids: CSANDRVETQYF. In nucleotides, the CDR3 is TGCAGTGCCAATGACAGGGTAGAGACCCAGTACTTC.

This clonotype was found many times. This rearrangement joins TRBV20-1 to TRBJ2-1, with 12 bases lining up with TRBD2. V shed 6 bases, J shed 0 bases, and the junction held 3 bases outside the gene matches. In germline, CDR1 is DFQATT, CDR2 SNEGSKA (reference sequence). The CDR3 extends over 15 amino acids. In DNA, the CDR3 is TGCAGTGCCCTGACTAGCGGGAGCTCCTACAATGAGCAGTTCTTC. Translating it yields CSALTSGSSYNEQFF.

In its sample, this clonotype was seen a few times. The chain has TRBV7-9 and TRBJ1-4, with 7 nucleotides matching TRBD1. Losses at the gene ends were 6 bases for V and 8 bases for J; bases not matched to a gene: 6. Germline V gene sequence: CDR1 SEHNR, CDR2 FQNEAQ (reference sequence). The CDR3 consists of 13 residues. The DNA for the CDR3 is TGTGCCAGCAGGGAGGGGGCTGGGGAAAAACTGTTTTTT. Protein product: CASREGAGEKLFF.